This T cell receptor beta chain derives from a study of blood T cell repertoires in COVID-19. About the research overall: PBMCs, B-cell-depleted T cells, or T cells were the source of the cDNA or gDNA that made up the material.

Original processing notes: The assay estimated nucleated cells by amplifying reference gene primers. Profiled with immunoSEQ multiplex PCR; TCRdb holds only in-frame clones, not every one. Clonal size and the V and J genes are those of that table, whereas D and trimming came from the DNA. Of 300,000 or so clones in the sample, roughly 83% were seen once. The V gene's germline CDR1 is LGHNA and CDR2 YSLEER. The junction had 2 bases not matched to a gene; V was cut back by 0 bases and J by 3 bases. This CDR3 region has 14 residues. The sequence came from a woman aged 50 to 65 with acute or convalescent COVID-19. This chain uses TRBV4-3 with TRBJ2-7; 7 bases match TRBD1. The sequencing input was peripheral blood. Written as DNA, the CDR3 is TGCGCCAGCAGCCAAGACAGGGGGTTCTACGAGCAGTACTTC. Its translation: CASSQDRGFYEQYF.